These 15 T cell receptor beta chains originate from one sample sequenced in a study of blood T cell repertoires in COVID-19. TCRdb's copy holds only in-frame clones and misses some; the assay was immunoSEQ multiplex PCR. The sample records more than 150,000 clones, approximately 82% being singletons. The sample was peripheral blood. Receptors originate from a woman between 50 and 59 years old with acute or convalescent COVID-19.

The V call is TRBV5-8, the J call TRBJ1-4; 7 bases agree with TRBD1. The V gene end was trimmed by 6 bases and the J gene end by 8 bases; junction bases not matched to a gene: 7. Germline-derived CDR1 and CDR2 are SGHTS and YDEGEE. This CDR3 has 13 amino acids. The CDR3 region has the DNA TGTGCCAGCACCAGACAGGGCGGCGAAAAACTGTTTTTT. Residues: CASTRQGGEKLFF.

The V gene is TRBV6-4, the J gene TRBJ1-1, with 10 bases identical to TRBD1. V shed 5 bases and J 10 bases; nucleotides not matched to a gene: 4. Germline V gives CDR1 MRHNA, CDR2 SNTAGT. The CDR3 contains 12 residues. The CDR3: CASSPGTGAAFF. The CDR3 DNA is TGTGCCAGCAGTCCCGGGACAGGGGCAGCTTTCTTT.

The chain employs TRBV3-1 (or the pseudogene TRBV3-2) and TRBJ2-7, with TRBD2 matching over 13 bases. Trimming at V came to 4 bases and at J to 4 bases, leaving 4 bases not matched to a gene. The CDR3 totals 15 residues. CDR1 and CDR2 from the germline V gene are LGHDT and YNNKEL (reference sequence). The CDR3 bases are TGTGCCAGCAGCCCCCCGGGACTAGCGGGGTACGAGCAGTACTTC. Its translation is CASSPPGLAGYEQYF.

V usage is TRBV11-2 and J usage is TRBJ2-3; 8 bases agree with TRBD2. The CDR3 contains 16 residues. In germline, CDR1 is SGHAT, CDR2 FQNNGV. V lost 5 bases and J lost 0; bases outside the gene matches: 7. CDR3 nucleotides: TGTGCCAGCAGCCTCCAACTAGCGGCAAGCACAGATACGCAGTATTTT. Protein: CASSLQLAASTDTQYF. The whole variable domain, filled in from reference TRBV11-2 and TRBJ2-3, reads EAGVAQSPRYKIIEKRQSVAFWCNPISGHATLYWYQQILGQGPKLLIQFQNNGVVDDSQLPKDRFSAERLKGVDSTLKIQPAKLEDSAVYLCASSLQLAASTDTQYFGPGTRLTVL.

As DNA, the CDR3 is TGTGCCACCATTCCCGACAGGGGGCTCTATGGCTACACCTTC. Protein product: CATIPDRGLYGYTF. The gene calls are TRBV24-1 and TRBJ1-2; 10 positions agree with TRBD1. V lost 8 bases to trimming and J lost 4 bases; unmatched junction nucleotides: 6. The CDR3 is 14 amino acids. Germline V gene lookup returns CDR1 KGHDR and CDR2 SFDVKD.

This clone was recorded a few times. The chain couples TRBV14 to TRBJ2-4; 10 positions match TRBD1. V gave up 6 bases and J gave up 7 bases; unmatched junction bases: 15. Germline lookup yields CDR1 SGHDN and CDR2 FVKESK. The CDR3 spans 17 residues. The CDR3 protein is CASSHYAGTGAPNIQYF. The CDR3 coding sequence is TGTGCCAGCAGTCACTATGCCGGGACAGGGGCCCCGAACATTCAGTACTTC.

This clone was detected once. The chain joins TRBV6-1 to TRBJ1-1, with D possibly TRBD1 on 5 matching bases. CDR1 MNHNS and CDR2 SASEGT come from the germline V gene. The length of the CDR3 is 14 residues. Trimming left V 3 bases short and J 0 bases short, with 8 bases between. CDR3 DNA: TGTGCCAGCAGTGAGGGGGGGATGAACACTGAAGCTTTCTTT. Translating gives CASSEGGMNTEAFF.

This chain uses TRBV4-2 with TRBJ2-7; D not certain. Germline-derived CDR1 and CDR2 are LGHNA and YNFKEQ. V lost 2 bases and J 3 bases, leaving 11 bases between the germline ends. CDR3 length: 14 amino acids. The CDR3 nucleotides are TGTGCCAGCAGCCAAAGACTCTTGGGCTACGAGCAGTACTTC. Translating gives CASSQRLLGYEQYF.

The rearrangement links TRBV7-2 to TRBJ2-1, with TRBD2 identical over 10 bases. CDR3 length equals 17 residues. Trimming at V came to 5 bases and at J to 8 bases, leaving 15 bases not matched to a gene. The germline CDR1 and CDR2 sequences are SGHTA and FQGNSA. The CDR3 region has the DNA TGTGCCAGCAGCCGTGGACCGAGCGGGGGGGCCGACGATGAGCAGTTCTTC. As protein: CASSRGPSGGADDEQFF.

This chain joins TRBV6-4 and TRBJ2-2; TRBD2 might be the D (5 bases). The CDR3 sequence is 15 residues long. Germline CDR1 MRHNA, CDR2 SNTAGT. With 5 bases removed from V and 3 bases from J, the gap between germline ends came to 13 bases. The CDR3 loop reads CASSQDLLYTGELFF. The CDR3 nucleotides read TGTGCCAGCAGTCAGGACTTGTTATACACCGGGGAGCTGTTTTTT.

The V gene is TRBV7-9, the J gene TRBJ1-2; perhaps TRBD1 as D (6 bases). V gave up 2 bases and J gave up 9 bases, with 22 bases separating them. Germline CDR1 is SEHNR and CDR2 is FQNEAQ (reference sequence). The CDR3 sequence is 16 residues long. CDR3 coding DNA: TGTGCCAGCAGCTTAATTCCCCAGGGGTACTTTGGTAGCTACACCTTC. Its translation: CASSLIPQGYFGSYTF.

The chain links TRBV19 to TRBJ1-5; 8 bases are shared with TRBD1. This CDR3 spans 14 amino acids. Germline-derived CDR1 and CDR2 are LNHDA and SQIVND (reference sequence). Unmatched junction bases numbered 10, after V lost 5 bases and J lost 10 bases. CDR3 coding DNA: TGTGCCAGTAGTGGCTTCCAGGGGGCTATACCCCAGCATTTT. Protein sequence: CASSGFQGAIPQHF.

The genes are TRBV7-8 and TRBJ2-7, with D possibly matching TRBD2 (6 bases). This CDR3 comprises 16 residues. The V gene lost 1 base and the J gene lost 2 bases, with 15 bases spanning the gap. The germline V gene encodes CDR1 SGHVS and CDR2 FQNEAQ. The CDR3 loop is CASSLVLGEVPYEQYF. CDR3 sequence (DNA): TGTGCCAGCAGCTTAGTACTCGGGGAGGTGCCCTACGAGCAGTACTTC. Based on the CDR3 plus reference TRBV7-8 and TRBJ2-7, the full variable domain is GAGVSQSPRYKVAKRGQDVALRCDPISGHVSLFWYQQALGQGPEFLTYFQNEAQLDKSGLPSDRFFAERPEGSVSTLKIQRTQQEDSAVYLCASSLVLGEVPYEQYFGPGTRLTVT.

The chain uses TRBV3-1 (or the pseudogene TRBV3-2) and TRBJ2-5; the match to TRBD2 covers 8 bases. J gave up 2 bases and V 5 bases, and 4 bases lay outside the gene matches. The CDR3 is made up of 14 amino acids. Per germline, CDR1 LGHDT and CDR2 YNNKEL (reference sequence). The DNA of the CDR3 is TGTGCCAGCAGCACGGGGGGGCGTCAAGAGACCCAGTACTTC. Its protein is CASSTGGRQETQYF.

The rearrangement uses TRBV4-3 and TRBJ2-6; a possible D gene is TRBD2 (5 bases). CDR3 size: 16 residues. Per germline, CDR1 LGHNA and CDR2 YSLEER. V gave up 0 bases and J gave up 7 bases, with 13 bases separating them. For the CDR3, the DNA is TGCGCCAGCAGCCAAGATTGGTCTGCGGGTGCCAACGTCCTGACTTTC. Amino acid sequence: CASSQDWSAGANVLTF.